The clone carrying this TCR beta chain has more than one count but fewer than ten. This sample is part of a study of blood T cell repertoires in COVID-19. Overall study: Samples of COVID-19 (acute and convalescent) were obtained from the United States, Italy and Spain. Sources were T cells, B-cell-depleted T cells, or PBMCs; the material itself was cDNA or gDNA.

CDR3 length equals 13 residues. The ends were cut back, 7 bases at V and 4 bases at J, with 12 bases in the middle. Germline lookup yields CDR1 SGHDT and CDR2 YYEEEE. Assignments of participants to cohorts depended upon their own reported clinical history. Original data processing: The authors estimated nucleated cell counts from reference gene primer amplification. The table came from immunoSEQ multiplex PCR; TCRdb's copy has only in-frame clones and leaves some out. The D gene and trimming were derived from the DNA, and the V and J assignments and clone size from that table. The sample includes roughly 400,000 clones, around 90% seen only once; the top ten take 2% to 2.5%.

The specimen sequenced was PBMCs or T cells enriched from blood (not recorded which). The chain joins TRBV5-6 to TRBJ2-1, with no clear D. This clonotype was obtained from a woman in her thirties or forties with acute COVID-19. The CDR3 spells CASGHPRYNEQFF. The CDR3, as DNA: TGTGCCAGCGGCCATCCCAGATACAATGAGCAGTTCTTC.